This T cell receptor beta chain was captured in a study of OX40 agonist ivuxolimab in advanced cancers. V gave up 3 bases and J gave up 1 base, with 6 bases separating them. CDR1 MNHNS and CDR2 SASEGT come from the germline V gene. This CDR3 spans 13 amino acids. TCRdb keeps only in-frame clones here, not all; method: immunoSEQ multiplex PCR. This sample yields roughly 65,000 clones, of which 70% to 85% are seen a single time; under 13% belongs to the top ten. In this sample, this clone turned up once. The material sequenced was CD4+ or CD8+ T cells sorted from blood, taken in a trial of the OX40 agonist ivuxolimab. The chain links TRBV6-1 to TRBJ1-1; D uncertain. This TCR was recovered from an adult with an advanced solid tumor such as melanoma, head and neck, liver or kidney cancer. CDR3 DNA: TGTGCCAGCAGTGAGGGGAGGAACACTGAAGCTTTCTTT. This codes for CASSEGRNTEAFF.